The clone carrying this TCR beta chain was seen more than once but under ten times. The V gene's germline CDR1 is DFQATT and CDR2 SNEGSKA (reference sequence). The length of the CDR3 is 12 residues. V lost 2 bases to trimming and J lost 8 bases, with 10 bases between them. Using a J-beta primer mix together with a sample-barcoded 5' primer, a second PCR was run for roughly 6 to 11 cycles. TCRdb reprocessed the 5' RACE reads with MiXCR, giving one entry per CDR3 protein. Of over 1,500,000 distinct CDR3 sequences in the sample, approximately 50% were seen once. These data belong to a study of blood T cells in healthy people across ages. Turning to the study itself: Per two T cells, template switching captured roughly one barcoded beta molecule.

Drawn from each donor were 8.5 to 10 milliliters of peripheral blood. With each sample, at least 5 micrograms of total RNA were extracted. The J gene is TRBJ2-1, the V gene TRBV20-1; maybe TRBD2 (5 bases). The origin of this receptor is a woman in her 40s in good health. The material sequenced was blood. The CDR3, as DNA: TGCAGTGCTAGATTGGACTCCGATGAGCAGTTCTTC. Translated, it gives CSARLDSDEQFF.